Listed below are T cell receptor beta chains from one sample, sequenced in a study of T cells in Graves' hyperthyroidism and ophthalmopathy. TCRdb called the multiplex PCR reads again in MiXCR, with one record for every CDR3 protein. The data show around 500,000 distinct CDR3 sequences, about 16% seen once. Sequenced material: blood. These receptors were taken from a woman aged 30 to 39 with Graves' ophthalmopathy. Each CDR3 is given with its conserved first and last residue.

>TRBV2
CASNRWNTQYF
>TRBV6-1
CASSVTRNTEAFF
>TRBV6-2/TRBV6-3
CASSSTLGNGNTIYF
>TRBV30
CAWSAGGYEQYF
>TRBV6-5
CASSYDEDFDEQFF
>TRBV28
CASSFPDSTGYTF
>TRBV25-1
CASSGGAYTGELFF
>TRBV28
CTSSLGQGGTEAFF
>TRBV5-1
CASSMDSTEAFF
>TRBV28
CASRITGGQDIQYF
>TRBV6-1
CASSPPGRAQHF
>TRBV9
CASSATSGGTDTQYF
>TRBV5-1
CASATGADSNTGELFF
>TRBV28
CASSLGTGRTLLRRSRNF
>TRBV7-2
CASSDGTGYRNQPQHF
>TRBV29-1
CSVGKEFVADTQYF
>TRBV12-3/TRBV12-4
CASSFYDNQPQHF
>TRBV5-1
CASSLAWLDRVTENIQYF
>TRBV12-3/TRBV12-4
CASREGTGLEQYF
>TRBV18
CASSPQPGVRGETQYF
>TRBV20-1
CSANEPSGRSKETQYF
>TRBV5-1
CASSPRGTVFDYEQYF
>TRBV7-8
CASRRDPYEQYF
>TRBV20-1
CSARRLAGDPTGNEQFF
>TRBV10-2
CASSRWTGELFF
>TRBV5-1
CASSSGTGTPNTEAFF
>TRBV6-2/TRBV6-3
CASSLLWASEAFF
>TRBV7-9
CASSEGPGHGGVAFF
>TRBV5-1
CASSSSGQGLSYEQCF